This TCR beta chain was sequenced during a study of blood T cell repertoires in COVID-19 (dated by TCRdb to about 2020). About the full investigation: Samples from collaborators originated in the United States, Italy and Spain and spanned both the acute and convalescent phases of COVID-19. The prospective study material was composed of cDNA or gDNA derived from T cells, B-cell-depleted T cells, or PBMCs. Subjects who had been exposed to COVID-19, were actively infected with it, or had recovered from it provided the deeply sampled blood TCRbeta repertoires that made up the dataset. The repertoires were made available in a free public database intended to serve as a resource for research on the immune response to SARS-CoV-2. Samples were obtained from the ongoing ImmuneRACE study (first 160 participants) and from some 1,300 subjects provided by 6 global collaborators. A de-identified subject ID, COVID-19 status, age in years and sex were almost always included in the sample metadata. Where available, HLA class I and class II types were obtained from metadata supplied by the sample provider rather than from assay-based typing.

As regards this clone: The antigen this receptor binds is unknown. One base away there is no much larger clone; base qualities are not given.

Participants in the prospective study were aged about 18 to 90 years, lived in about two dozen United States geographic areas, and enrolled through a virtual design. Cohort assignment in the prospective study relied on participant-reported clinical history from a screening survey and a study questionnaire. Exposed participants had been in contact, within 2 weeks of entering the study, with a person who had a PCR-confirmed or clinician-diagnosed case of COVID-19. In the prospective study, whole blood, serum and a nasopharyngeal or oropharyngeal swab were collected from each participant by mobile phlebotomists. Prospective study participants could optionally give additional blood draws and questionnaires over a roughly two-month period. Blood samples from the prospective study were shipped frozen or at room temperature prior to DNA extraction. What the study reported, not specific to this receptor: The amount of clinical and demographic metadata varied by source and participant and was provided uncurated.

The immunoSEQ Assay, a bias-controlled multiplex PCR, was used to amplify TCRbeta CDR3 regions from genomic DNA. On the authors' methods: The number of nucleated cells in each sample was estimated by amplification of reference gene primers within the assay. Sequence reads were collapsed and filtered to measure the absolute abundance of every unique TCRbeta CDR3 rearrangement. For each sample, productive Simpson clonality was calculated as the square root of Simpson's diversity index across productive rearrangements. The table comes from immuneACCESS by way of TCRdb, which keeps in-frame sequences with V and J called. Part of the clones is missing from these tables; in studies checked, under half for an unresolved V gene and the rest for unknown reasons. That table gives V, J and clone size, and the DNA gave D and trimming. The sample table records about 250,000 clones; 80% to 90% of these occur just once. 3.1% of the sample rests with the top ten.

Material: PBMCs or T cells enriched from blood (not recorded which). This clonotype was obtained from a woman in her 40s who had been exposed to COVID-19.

The CDR3 protein sequence reads: CASSESFNRIYSNQPQHF. The sequenced DNA: TGCGCCAGCAGTGAGTCCTTTAACAGGATTTATAGCAATCAGCCCCAGCATTTT. This receptor chain uses TRBV10-1 and TRBJ1-5; a tentative D call is TRBD1 (5 bases match). The CDR3 measures 18 amino acids from cysteine to phenylalanine. Just CDR3 DNA is preserved here, 54 bases in frame from base 1. Via the germline V gene (reference sequence), CDR1 is WNHNN and CDR2 SYGVQD. The junction carries 15 bases between V and J, which are trimmed by 0 bases and 0 bases respectively.